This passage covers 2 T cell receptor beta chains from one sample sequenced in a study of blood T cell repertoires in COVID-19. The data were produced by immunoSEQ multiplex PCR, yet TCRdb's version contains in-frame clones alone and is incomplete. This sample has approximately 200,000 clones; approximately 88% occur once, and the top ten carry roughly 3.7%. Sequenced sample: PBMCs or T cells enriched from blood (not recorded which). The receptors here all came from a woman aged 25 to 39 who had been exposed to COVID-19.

CDR3 residues: CASGFGAGQGGWEKDTGELFF. CDR3 bases: TGTGCCAGCGGTTTTGGGGCGGGACAGGGGGGCTGGGAGAAGGACACCGGGGAGCTGTTTTTT. The J gene is TRBJ2-2, the V gene TRBV2; the match to TRBD1 covers 11 bases. CDR1 is SNHLY and CDR2 is FYNNEI in the germline V gene. V lost 8 bases and J lost 3; bases outside the gene matches: 23. The CDR3 contains 21 residues. The whole variable domain, filled in from reference TRBV2 and TRBJ2-2, reads EPEVTQTPSHQVTQMGQEVILRCVPISNHLYFYWYRQILGQKVEFLVSFYNNEISEKSEIFDDQFSVERPDGSNFTLKIRSTKLEDSAMYFCASGFGAGQGGWEKDTGELFFGEGSRLTVL.

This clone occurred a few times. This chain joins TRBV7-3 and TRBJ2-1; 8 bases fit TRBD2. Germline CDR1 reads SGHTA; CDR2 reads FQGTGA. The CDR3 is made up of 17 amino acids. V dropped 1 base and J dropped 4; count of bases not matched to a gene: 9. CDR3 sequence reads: CASSLNTGSGEYNEQFF. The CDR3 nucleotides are TGTGCCAGCAGCTTAAATACGGGTAGCGGGGAATACAATGAGCAGTTCTTC. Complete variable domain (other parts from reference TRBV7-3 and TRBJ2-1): GAGVSQTPSNKVTEKGKYVELRCDPISGHTALYWYRQSLGQGPEFLIYFQGTGAADDSGLPNDRFFAVRPEGSVSTLKIQRTERGDSAVYLCASSLNTGSGEYNEQFFGPGTRLTVL.